This TCR beta chain was sequenced for a study of blood T cells in healthy people across ages. The second PCR ran roughly 6 to 11 cycles with a sample-barcoded 5' primer and J-beta primers. A tag from a template-switch adaptor with 12 random nucleotides marked each cDNA molecule. The yield of each sample was at least 2.5 million CDR3-containing paired-end reads. MiXCR was run by TCRdb on the 5' RACE reads, yielding one entry per CDR3 protein. This sample carries around 800,000 distinct CDR3 sequences, roughly 24% of them seen once, and the ten largest clones take roughly 3.1%. CDR3 length: 13 amino acids. Deletions cut 2 bases from V and 6 bases from J, with 11 bases between. CDR1 and CDR2 from the germline V gene are SGHVS and FNYEAQ. These data were also filed under a second study, of T cells of mothers and their children. Per that study: When mothers and children were related, their normalized repertoire overlap, which was always slightly higher, did not differ significantly from that of unrelated pairs.

The chain has TRBV7-6 and TRBJ2-7, with D tentatively TRBD1 (5 bases). The origin of this receptor is a boy between 5 and 17 years old in good health. Sequencing was performed on blood. In DNA, the CDR3 is TGTGCCAGCAGCTTATCGAGGCAGGGCGAGCAGTACTTC. Protein product: CASSLSRQGEQYF.